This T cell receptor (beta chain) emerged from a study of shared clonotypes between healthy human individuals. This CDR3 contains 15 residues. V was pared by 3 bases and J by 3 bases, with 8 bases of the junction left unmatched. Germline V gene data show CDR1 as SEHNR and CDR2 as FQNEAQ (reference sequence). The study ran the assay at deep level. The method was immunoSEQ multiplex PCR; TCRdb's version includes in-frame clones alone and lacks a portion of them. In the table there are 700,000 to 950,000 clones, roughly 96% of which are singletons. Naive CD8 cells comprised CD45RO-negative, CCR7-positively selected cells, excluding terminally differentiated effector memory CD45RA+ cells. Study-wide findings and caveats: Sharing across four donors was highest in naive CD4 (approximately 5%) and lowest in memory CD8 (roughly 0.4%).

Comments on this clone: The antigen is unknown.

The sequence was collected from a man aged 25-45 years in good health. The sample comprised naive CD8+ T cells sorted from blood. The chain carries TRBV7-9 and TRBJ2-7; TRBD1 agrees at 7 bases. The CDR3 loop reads CASSFSTGRDYEQYF. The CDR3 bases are TGTGCCAGCAGCTTTTCGACAGGGAGAGACTACGAGCAGTACTTC.